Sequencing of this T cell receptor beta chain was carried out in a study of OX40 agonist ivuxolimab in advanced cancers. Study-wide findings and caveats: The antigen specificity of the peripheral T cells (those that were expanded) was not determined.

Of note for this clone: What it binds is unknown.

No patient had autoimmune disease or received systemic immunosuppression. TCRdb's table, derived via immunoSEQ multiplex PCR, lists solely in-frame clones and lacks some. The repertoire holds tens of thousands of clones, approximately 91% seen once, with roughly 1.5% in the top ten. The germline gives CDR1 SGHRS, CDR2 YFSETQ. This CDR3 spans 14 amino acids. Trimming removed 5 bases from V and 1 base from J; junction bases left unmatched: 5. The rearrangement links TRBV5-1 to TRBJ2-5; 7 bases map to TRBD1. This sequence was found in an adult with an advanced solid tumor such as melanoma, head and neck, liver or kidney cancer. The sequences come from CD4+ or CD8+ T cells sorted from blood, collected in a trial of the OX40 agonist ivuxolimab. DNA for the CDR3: TGCGCCAGCAGGCCTGGGACAGCCCAAGAGACCCAGTACTTC. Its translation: CASRPGTAQETQYF.